This TCR beta chain was identified in a study of molecular identifiers for immune sequencing clone quantification. The CDR3 runs 14 residues. Germline CDR1 reads MRHNA; CDR2 reads SNTAGT. Trimming took 10 bases from V and 6 from J, leaving 20 bases between them. TCRdb ran MiXCR on the PCR reads and lists one entry per CDR3 protein. The sample yields around 470,000 distinct CDR3 sequences, roughly a fifth seen once. The clonotype was recovered from a human donor in good health. Some libraries in this study had Jurkat cell RNA spiked in. Material: naive CD8+ T cells from blood, with Jurkat cell RNA spiked in. Stated subset: FACS-sorted CD8+CD4-CCR7+CD45RA+ naive T cells. This chain connects TRBV6-4 to TRBJ2-3; D is possibly TRBD1 or TRBD2 (6 bases each). CDR3: CATGLTGASDTQYF. The CDR3 DNA sequence: TGTGCCACCGGACTGACGGGGGCCTCGGATACGCAGTATTTT.